This TCR beta chain was found in a study of cytomegalovirus exposure and HLA in healthy donors. As for the study in general: As released early, the data held roughly 85 million unique TCRs from HLA-typed donors. General study findings and limits: As confirmed in vitro, a few CMV-associated chains were specific for CMV antigens. An ancestry cluster, one associated with Asian ancestry, reportedly showed fewer N-insertions than the approximately 670-donor mean in a later analysis. Reports indicate that TCR beta sequences accurately predicted the HLA-A and HLA-B alleles of most subjects.

This CDR3 contains 16 residues. Germline V gene lookup returns CDR1 SGHVS and CDR2 FNYEAQ. Between the trimmed V and J ends, which lost 0 bases and 2 bases, there was a span of 8 bases. Primers: 60 Vbeta forward and 13 Jbeta reverse. Profiled with immunoSEQ multiplex PCR; TCRdb holds only in-frame clones, not every one. The sample holds around 130,000 clones, approximately 85% seen once. Worth noting for this clone: As yet, its antigen is unknown.

The clonotype comes from a boy aged 10-17 years in good health and CMV-seronegative. The chain combines TRBV7-6 with TRBJ2-6; D is perhaps TRBD2 (5 bases). The specimen sequenced was PBMCs. The CDR3 spells CASSLAAGTGANVLTF. Here the CDR3 DNA reads TGTGCCAGCAGCTTAGCCGCCGGGACTGGGGCCAACGTCCTGACTTTC.